These 20 T cell receptor beta chains were all obtained from the same sample, sequenced in a study of T cell responses to AZD1222 COVID-19 vaccine. This table comes from immunoSEQ multiplex PCR, and its TCRdb copy is limited to in-frame clones, with some not included. The repertoire holds 100,000 or so clones, more than 70% seen once, with approximately 1.5% in the top ten. The sequencing here drew on peripheral blood, taken on day 0 of AZD1222 vaccination. These TCRs come from an adult in good health.

This clone occurred once. The chain recombines TRBV7-3 with TRBJ1-6; weak D call: TRBD1 (6 bases). The CDR3 sequence is 15 residues long. The V gene's germline CDR1 is SGHTA and CDR2 FQGTGA. V was clipped by 4 bases and J by 9 bases, with 16 bases between them. CDR3 nucleotides: TGTGCCAGCAGCTCAATCTGGGGGGCCTCTTCACCCCTCCACTTT. Protein sequence: CASSSIWGASSPLHF.

The rearrangement joins TRBV30 to TRBJ2-3; 9 positions agree with TRBD1. J lost 3 bases, V lost 4 bases, and 8 bases had no gene match. The CDR3 totals 15 residues. Germline CDR1 and CDR2: GTSNPN and SVGIG (reference sequence). The CDR3 bases are TGTGCCTGGACCCCCGGGACAGGGTTGACAGATACGCAGTATTTT. Its translation: CAWTPGTGLTDTQYF.

The J gene is TRBJ2-7, the V gene TRBV28, with 12 nucleotides matching TRBD2. Germline V CDR1 and CDR2: MDHEN, SYDVKM. V lost 6 bases and J lost 3; bases outside the gene matches: 6. This CDR3 contains 15 residues. The CDR3 loop is CASSLQLAGGYEQYF. CDR3 nucleotides: TGTGCCAGCAGCCTCCAACTAGCGGGAGGCTACGAGCAGTACTTC.

V gene TRBV6-5 combines with J gene TRBJ1-4; a possible D gene is TRBD1 (5 bases). V was shortened by 5 bases and J by 2 bases, with 9 bases between the two germline ends. Germline loops: CDR1 MNHEY, CDR2 SVGAGI. The CDR3 runs 14 residues. The chain's CDR3 is CASSQTDTNEKLFF. The CDR3 DNA reads as TGTGCCAGCAGTCAGACAGATACTAATGAAAAACTGTTTTTT.

This chain connects TRBV5-5 to TRBJ2-5; 7 positions match TRBD2. With V trimmed by 2 bases and J by 1 base, 8 bases remained unmatched. The CDR3 covers 16 residues. Germline V gene sequence: CDR1 SGHKS, CDR2 YYEKEE (reference sequence). The DNA of the CDR3 is TGTGCCAGCAGCTTCCCCCGAGCGGGACTCCAAGAGACCCAGTACTTC. Residues: CASSFPRAGLQETQYF.

The V gene is TRBV28, the J gene TRBJ1-1; D gene ambiguous. The CDR3 covers 12 residues. The V gene lost 1 base and the J gene lost 8 bases, with 8 bases spanning the gap. The germline gives CDR1 MDHEN, CDR2 SYDVKM. CDR3 amino acids: CASSLSHREAFF. CDR3 DNA sequence: TGTGCCAGCAGTTTATCCCACAGAGAAGCTTTCTTT. Together with reference TRBV28 and TRBJ1-1, the CDR3 gives the full variable domain: DVKVTQSSRYLVKRTGEKVFLECVQDMDHENMFWYRQDPGLGLRLIYFSYDVKMKEKGDIPEGYSVSREKKERFSLILESASTNQTSMYLCASSLSHREAFFGQGTRLTVV.

The rearrangement uses TRBV18 and TRBJ2-2, with a weak D call TRBD2 (5 bases). CDR1 and CDR2 (germline): KGHSH, LQKENI. CDR3 length: 18 residues. Trimming took 6 bases from V and 6 from J, leaving 26 bases between them. The CDR3, as DNA: TGTGCCAGCTCGCCCGAGAGGGCTTGGCTAACACGCTCCGGGGAGCTGTTTTTT. Protein sequence: CASSPERAWLTRSGELFF.

This clone was counted a few times. CDR3: CASSSGRRGARNTGELFF. DNA for the CDR3: TGTGCCAGCAGCTCCGGTCGCAGGGGCGCGCGGAACACCGGGGAGCTGTTTTTT. The chain is built from TRBV7-9 and TRBJ2-2; perhaps TRBD1 as D (6 bases). The germline gives CDR1 SEHNR, CDR2 FQNEAQ (reference sequence). The CDR3 is 18 residues long. V lost 4 bases and J 1 base, leaving 19 bases between the germline ends. Full variable domain (outside the CDR3, taken from reference TRBV7-9 and TRBJ2-2): DTGVSQNPRHKITKRGQNVTFRCDPISEHNRLYWYRQTLGQGPEFLTYFQNEAQLEKSRLLSDRFSAERPKGSFSTLEIQRTEQGDSAMYLCASSSGRRGARNTGELFFGEGSRLTVL.

The gene calls are TRBV7-2 and TRBJ1-1; 8 nucleotides align to TRBD1. The germline V gene has CDR1 SGHTA and CDR2 FQGNSA. The V gene end was trimmed by 5 bases and the J gene end by 1 base; junction bases not matched to a gene: 3. This CDR3 is 14 amino acids long. The CDR3 nucleotides read TGTGCCAGCAGCAAGGGACAGGAGAACACTGAAGCTTTCTTT. Translating gives CASSKGQENTEAFF.

The V gene is TRBV3-1 (or the pseudogene TRBV3-2), the J gene TRBJ1-2; D perhaps matches TRBD1 (5 bases). The V gene's germline CDR1 is LGHDT and CDR2 YNNKEL (reference sequence). This CDR3 contains 12 residues. Trimming stripped 1 base from V and 7 bases from J, with 7 bases between. The CDR3 DNA reads TGTGCCAGCAGCCAAGGGGGCGGTGGCTACACCTTC. It codes for CASSQGGGGYTF.

This chain links TRBV2 with TRBJ2-1; D perhaps matches TRBD2 (5 bases). Trimming took off 6 bases at V and 0 bases at J, with 12 bases between the two ends. The CDR3 has 15 amino acids. Germline V gives CDR1 SNHLY, CDR2 FYNNEI. CDR3 nucleotide sequence: TGTGCCAGCAGGGCGCGGGTAAGCTCCTACAATGAGCAGTTCTTC. Protein product: CASRARVSSYNEQFF. Supplemented by reference TRBV2 and TRBJ2-1, the full variable domain reads EPEVTQTPSHQVTQMGQEVILRCVPISNHLYFYWYRQILGQKVEFLVSFYNNEISEKSEIFDDQFSVERPDGSNFTLKIRSTKLEDSAMYFCASRARVSSYNEQFFGPGTRLTVL.

The chain couples TRBV5-5 to TRBJ1-4; D is uncertain. The CDR3 runs 14 residues. V was shortened by 6 bases and J by 3 bases, with 12 bases between the two germline ends. CDR1 SGHKS and CDR2 YYEKEE come from the germline V gene (reference sequence). The CDR3 region is CASTGGGPNEKLFF. The CDR3 coding sequence is TGTGCCAGCACCGGCGGAGGGCCTAATGAAAAACTGTTTTTT.

This clone has a single count. The V and J genes are TRBV19 and TRBJ2-1; possible D gene TRBD2, 6 bases. Germline CDR1 is LNHDA and CDR2 is SQIVND (reference sequence). V was pared by 8 bases and J by 0 bases, with 23 bases between. This CDR3 contains 18 residues. The DNA of the CDR3 is TGTGCCAGTCTATGGCTAGCGATACCAAGGAGCTCCTACAATGAGCAGTTCTTC. Translating it yields CASLWLAIPRSSYNEQFF.

The genes are TRBV7-8 and TRBJ1-2; D is unresolved. The V and J ends lost 0 bases and 7 bases respectively, with 12 bases between them. The CDR3 totals 14 residues. The germline CDR1 and CDR2 sequences are SGHVS and FQNEAQ. The CDR3 coding sequence is TGTGCCAGCAGCTTAGCGTTAAAGGGCGGTGGCTACACCTTC. Encoded protein: CASSLALKGGGYTF.

CDR3: CASADSLPNYGYTF. In DNA form, the CDR3 reads TGTGCCAGTGCTGACAGCCTCCCTAACTATGGCTACACCTTC. The V call is TRBV19, the J call TRBJ1-2; weak D call: TRBD1 (5 bases). The germline V gene has CDR1 LNHDA and CDR2 SQIVND (reference sequence). This CDR3 comprises 14 residues. Deletions cut 8 bases from V and 0 bases from J, with 13 bases between.

V and J are TRBV27 and TRBJ2-2; no definite D call. In germline, CDR1 is MNHEY, CDR2 SMNVEV (reference sequence). V was shortened by 3 bases and J by 5 bases, with 4 bases between the two germline ends. This CDR3 has 12 residues. CDR3 loop: CASSFLTGELFF. The CDR3, as DNA: TGTGCCAGCAGTTTCTTGACCGGGGAGCTGTTTTTT.

The J gene is TRBJ2-3, the V gene TRBV24-1; the D call may be TRBD1 or TRBD2 (5 bases each). Germline CDR1 and CDR2: KGHDR and SFDVKD. Trimming stripped 1 base from V and 3 bases from J, with 13 bases between. The CDR3 runs 16 residues. The CDR3 nucleotides read TGTGCCACCAGTGATTTCAACAGTTGGGGGACAGATACGCAGTATTTT. Its protein product is CATSDFNSWGTDTQYF.

The V call is TRBV6-1, the J call TRBJ1-4; 10 bases are shared with TRBD1. CDR3 length: 16 residues. The J segment lost 7 bases and the V segment lost 0 bases, leaving 5 bases of the junction unmatched. From germline, CDR1 is MNHNS and CDR2 SASEGT. The CDR3 region has the DNA TGTGCCAGCAGTGAAGCACTGGGACAGGGGAGTGAAAAACTGTTTTTT. It encodes CASSEALGQGSEKLFF.

V and J are TRBV14 and TRBJ2-7, with 10 bases matching TRBD1. This CDR3 comprises 17 residues. The V gene's germline CDR1 is SGHDN and CDR2 FVKESK. The V segment lost 4 bases and the J segment 4 bases; nucleotides outside the gene matches: 13. Written as DNA, the CDR3 is TGTGCCAGCAGCCCGTACCGAGGGACAGGGGTGATATACGAGCAGTACTTC. Protein: CASSPYRGTGVIYEQYF.

This chain joins TRBV29-1 and TRBJ2-3; 9 positions agree with TRBD2. This CDR3 is 15 amino acids long. Germline CDR1 is SQVTM and CDR2 is ANQGSEA. The junction had 4 bases not matched to a gene; V was cut back by 1 base and J by 2 bases. The CDR3 sequence: CSVEGLAGHTDTQYF. CDR3 DNA: TGCAGCGTTGAAGGCCTAGCGGGGCACACAGATACGCAGTATTTT.